This section outlines one T cell receptor beta chain sequence together with its context. Its antigen is undetermined. The record originates from a study of shared clonotypes between healthy human individuals. Background on the study: Each donor's CD4 naive and CD4 memory cells filled three plates apiece, CD8 naive two, and CD8 memory one.

Overall study results and limits: Clonotypes not shared had lower generation probabilities than those common to all four donors.

Deep was the level used in running the assay. TCRdb's copy holds only in-frame clones and misses some; the assay was immunoSEQ multiplex PCR. This table holds 2 million to 2.5 million clones, more than 80% found once. Sequencing input: naive CD4+ T cells from PBMCs. Subset in this sample: CD45RA+ positively selected. The sequence derives from a young man in good health. Some clones in this sample may be carry-over from other donors' samples.

CDR3 protein: CASSVEPSGTEQYF. Written as DNA, the CDR3 is TGTGCCAGCAGCGTAGAGCCTAGCGGGACGGAGCAGTACTTC. The chain recombines TRBV9 with TRBJ2-7, with 9 bases matching TRBD2. CDR1 is SGDLS and CDR2 is YYNGEE in the germline V gene. This CDR3 comprises 14 residues. V shed 0 bases and J 7 bases; nucleotides not matched to a gene: 5.